The 11 T cell receptor beta chains below all came from one sample that was sequenced in a study of regulatory T cells in long-lasting Graves disease. Arm-PCR of CDR3 regions and iRepertoire HTBI primers were the basis on which TCR beta libraries were built. TCRdb ran MiXCR on the multiplex PCR reads and lists one entry per CDR3 protein. The data contain roughly 500,000 distinct CDR3 sequences, 14% of them seen just once; the ten biggest clones take up approximately 19%. Time point defined: newly diagnosed GD, antithyroid drugs for less than 3 months. PBMC-derived RNA was used for the TCR library. These sequences were also reported in another study, on T cells in Graves' hyperthyroidism and ophthalmopathy.

The specimen was peripheral blood mononuclear cells (PBMCs), collected at new diagnosis, from a patient treated with antithyroid drugs. These receptors were obtained from a woman aged 45-65 years with Graves disease.

V gene TRBV6-1 combines with J gene TRBJ2-7; maybe TRBD1 (6 bases). The CDR3 loop spans 17 amino acids. V was cut by 4 bases and J by 0 bases, with 19 bases left in between. Per the germline V gene, CDR1 is MNHNS and CDR2 is SASEGT. The DNA of the CDR3 is TGTGCCAGCAGTGGCCCTCAGGGGTTTGGGGACTCCTACGAGCAGTACTTC. It specifies CASSGPQGFGDSYEQYF.

This clonotype was observed a handful of times. In DNA, the CDR3 is TGTGCCAGCAGCCAATTGGTTGGGACTAGCGGGAGACAAGAGAGCACAGATACGCAGTATTTT. It translates to CASSQLVGTSGRQESTDTQYF. The chain has TRBV4-2 and TRBJ2-3, with 14 bases matching TRBD2. Trimming removed 2 bases from V and 0 bases from J; junction bases left unmatched: 13. The CDR3 spans 21 residues. Germline assignment: CDR1 LGHNA and CDR2 YNFKEQ.

This clonotype was counted ten times or more. The V call is TRBV7-8, the J call TRBJ2-5; the match to TRBD1 covers 9 bases. Trimming took 2 bases from V and 1 from J; bases not matched to a gene: 2. The CDR3 loop spans 15 amino acids. Germline CDR1 reads SGHVS; CDR2 reads FQNEAQ. Written as DNA, the CDR3 is TGTGCCAGCAGCTTACGGACAGGGGTCCAAGAGACCCAGTACTTC. Encoded protein: CASSLRTGVQETQYF.

The V and J genes are TRBV2 and TRBJ2-3; D is uncertain. Trimming took off 3 bases at V and 2 bases at J, with 9 bases between the two ends. This CDR3 is built from 14 residues. Germline CDR1 reads SNHLY; CDR2 reads FYNNEI. CDR3 DNA sequence: TGTGCCAGCAGTGATAATACCTACACAGATACGCAGTATTTT. Translating it yields CASSDNTYTDTQYF.

This clonotype was observed a handful of times. The genes are TRBV5-1 and TRBJ1-1, with D perhaps matching TRBD1 (6 bases). V shed 4 bases and J shed 6 bases, with 16 bases lying between them. This CDR3 spans 14 amino acids. Germline CDR1 is SGHRS and CDR2 is YFSETQ. CDR3 sequence (DNA): TGCGCCAGCAGCCGACAGGACTCAGAGGCTGAAGCTTTCTTT. Translated: CASSRQDSEAEAFF.

The table lists this clonotype with a few counts. The CDR3: CSARGILAGTNTGELFF. DNA of the CDR3: TGCAGTGCTAGGGGGATACTAGCGGGGACGAACACCGGGGAGCTGTTTTTT. The genes are TRBV20-1 and TRBJ2-2; TRBD2 matches 10 bases. The CDR3 consists of 17 residues. Germline V gene data show CDR1 as DFQATT and CDR2 as SNEGSKA (reference sequence). V lost 3 bases, J lost 0 bases, and 7 bases stayed unmatched.

The J gene is TRBJ1-5, the V gene TRBV20-1, with a tentative D call TRBD1 (6 bases). Looked up from germline, CDR1 is DFQATT and CDR2 is SNEGSKA (reference sequence). The CDR3 has 13 amino acids. Trimming cost V 4 bases and J 1 base, with 8 bases left between them. CDR3 coding DNA: TGCAGTGCTAATACAGGGAGCAATCAGCCCCAGCATTTT. As protein: CSANTGSNQPQHF.

In this sample, this clonotype turned up many times. In DNA form, the CDR3 reads TGTGCCAGCAGTTACACAACCCCGGGATATGAGCAGTTCTTC. Translation: CASSYTTPGYEQFF. This chain uses TRBV6-2 or TRBV6-3 with TRBJ2-1; maybe TRBD2 (5 bases). The CDR3 is 14 amino acids. Germline CDR1 and CDR2: MNHEY and SVGEGT. The V end lost 2 bases, the J end lost 8 bases, and 13 bases lay between the germline ends.

This clonotype was counted many times. The chain links TRBV10-3 to TRBJ1-5; D uncertain. Germline lookup yields CDR1 ENHRY and CDR2 SYGVKD. The CDR3 extends over 16 amino acids. Trimming stripped 0 bases from V and 5 bases from J, with 14 bases between. The DNA for the CDR3 is TGTGCCATCAGTGAGTCAGAGAGGGCTAAAGATCAGCCCCAGCATTTT. Its protein is CAISESERAKDQPQHF.

At least ten counts were recorded for this clonotype. V is TRBV5-1 and J is TRBJ1-2; tentative D call: TRBD1 (5 bases). The CDR3 runs 14 residues. Germline V gives CDR1 SGHRS, CDR2 YFSETQ. The V end lost 7 bases, the J end lost 5 bases, and 18 bases lay between the germline ends. CDR3 nucleotides: TGCGCCAGCGGCGAAGAGGACATCGTATATGGCTACACCTTC. This gives the protein CASGEEDIVYGYTF.

This clonotype was counted many times. V usage is TRBV24-1 and J usage is TRBJ2-5, with TRBD2 matching 10 bases. Germline trimming cut 4 bases from V and 4 bases from J; bases unmatched to any gene: 5. CDR1 is KGHDR and CDR2 is SFDVKD in the germline V gene. This CDR3 contains 15 residues. The CDR3 DNA follows: TGTGCCACCAGTGACCCTAGCGGGAGTCCAGAGACCCAGTACTTC. This sequence encodes CATSDPSGSPETQYF.